Listed here is a single TCR beta chain. This specimen comes from a study of CD8 T cells in Susac syndrome. CD8+ and CD4+ T cells were negatively isolated; TEMRA cells were FACS-enriched. The CDR3 extends over 15 amino acids. The ends were cut back, 1 base at V and 0 bases at J, with 7 bases in the middle. Per germline, CDR1 DFQATT and CDR2 SNEGSKA (reference sequence). Random hexamers served to reverse transcribe roughly 0.45 to 1 ug RNA. TCRdb passed the immunoSEQ multiplex PCR reads through MiXCR, listing each CDR3 protein once. The data contain roughly 200,000 distinct CDR3 sequences, roughly 96% of them singletons.

The sequenced sample was CD4+ T cells from PBMCs. The TCR sequence derives from a human donor in good health. This chain connects TRBV20-1 to TRBJ2-6, with D possibly being TRBD1 (5 bases). CDR3 sequence reads: CSARAGSSGANVLTF. The CDR3 DNA follows: TGCAGTGCTAGAGCAGGGTCCTCTGGGGCCAACGTCCTGACTTTC.